The TCR beta chain described here comes from a study of blood T cells in healthy people across ages. This clonotype was recorded many times. This CDR3 is built from 11 residues. V lost 5 bases to trimming and J lost 7 bases, with 12 bases between them. Germline V gives CDR1 DFQATT, CDR2 SNEGSKA (reference sequence). A J-beta primer mix and a sample-barcoded 5' primer were used in a second PCR of roughly 6 to 11 cycles. MiXCR was run by TCRdb on the 5' RACE reads, yielding one entry per CDR3 protein. This sample has around 1,700,000 distinct CDR3 sequences, with about 30% found just once. The clonotype was recovered from a woman in her thirties in good health. The rearrangement joins TRBV20-1 to TRBJ2-7, with D possibly being TRBD2 (6 bases). Sequenced sample: blood. CDR3 loop: CSAGTPGEQYF. DNA of the CDR3: TGCAGTGCTGGGACTCCGGGGGAGCAGTACTTC.